This T cell receptor beta chain was obtained from a study of Ad26.COV2.S vaccination and SARS-CoV-2 variants (dated by TCRdb to the early 2020s). Regarding the complete study: Vaccine-arm donors came from COV1001, a multicentre, randomized, double-blind, placebo-controlled phase I-IIa trial of Ad26.COV2.S in healthy adults. Ad26.COV2.S was administered intramuscularly at a dose of 5x10^10 or 1x10^11 viral particles, either as one shot or as two shots given 56 days apart. TCRbeta repertoire sequencing was used to assess the specificity and breadth of SARS-CoV-2-reactive T cell receptors after Ad26.COV2.S vaccination. The TCR-sequenced set comprised around 30 samples: about 19 Ad26.COV2.S vaccine recipients, 5 placebo recipients and 8 SARS-CoV-2 convalescent individuals. Participants in the trial were split at random into five groups of five each, receiving low-dose or high-dose Ad26.COV2.S once or twice, or else placebo on both occasions. Investigators did not know the trial group allocation while performing experiments and assessing outcomes. General conclusions and limits of the study: The authors noted that the TCR breadth and depth analyses may have underestimated total T cell responses. Non-spike TCR breadth was comparable between vaccine and placebo recipients, consistent with the vaccine containing only spike. Spike-specific TCR breadth was higher in Ad26.COV2.S recipients than in placebo recipients (P = 0.0014). The study was not powered for comparison of responses between vaccine doses or regimens. After vaccination, substantial breadth of spike-specific CD8+ and CD4+ T cell responses was reported.

Concerning this clone: This receptor's antigen is unknown. There are no base qualities to consult, and no much larger clone falls within one base.

The treatment or condition tag for this specimen amounts to: 15 to 20 received Ad26.COV2.S at low or high dose, single or two shots; 5 received placebo; per-sample allocation not given. Repertoires of vaccine and placebo recipients were sequenced from samples taken on day 63 after the first injection. Cohort 1b enrolled about 25 adults aged 18-55 years at a single site in Boston, USA, between 29 July and 7 August 2020. Ad26.COV2.S consisted of a replication-incompetent adenovirus type 26 vector by which a prefusion-stabilized SARS-CoV-2 spike protein from the original Wuhan strain was expressed. Including the terminal cysteine and phenylalanine, the CDR3 comprises 14 residues. Only CDR3 DNA remains: 42 bases, in frame from the first base. The junction shows trimming of 7 bases on V and 4 bases on J, plus 13 bases between the germline ends. From the germline V gene (reference sequence), CDR1 is LNHNV and CDR2 is YYDKDF.

TCRbeta CDR3 regions were sequenced with the immunoSEQ Assay. After extraction, genomic DNA underwent amplification by bias-controlled multiplex PCR, followed by high-throughput sequencing. Per the original workflow: To quantify the absolute abundance of every unique TCRbeta CDR3 region, sequences were collapsed and filtered. T cell fraction was estimated by normalizing TCRbeta template counts to usable DNA, with usable DNA measured through amplification of reference genes found in all nucleated cells. Repertoire TCRs were annotated as SARS-CoV-2-specific when V gene, CDR3 amino acid sequence and J gene were exactly matched to a known reactive TCR set. MIRA supplied the reference SARS-CoV-2 TCR set, which was filtered for enrichment in COVID-19-positive ImmuneCODE repertoires so that public or cross-reactive TCRs were removed. Using the MIRA antigens, annotated TCRs were further analysed by specific ORF or by position within an ORF. Breadth was defined as annotated unique rearrangements over total unique productive rearrangements; depth was the summed frequency of those rearrangements. Two-sided Wilcoxon rank-sum tests were used to compare TCR breadth between groups. TCRdb provides this immuneACCESS table in a form limited to in-frame rearrangements. Some clones are lacking; in checked studies, under half of them reflect an unresolved V gene, and why the rest are absent is not known. Clone size and the V and J calls come from that table; the DNA yielded D and trimming. This sample has 300,000 to 350,000 clones in its table, and roughly 88% of those were observed once. The top ten hold approximately 5% of the sample.

The sequence was collected from a person aged 18 to 65 who received the Ad26.COV2.S COVID-19 vaccine or a placebo. The input for sequencing was peripheral blood, taken in a trial of Ad26.COV2.S vaccine versus placebo. The rearrangement combines TRBV15 with TRBJ2-2; the D gene assignment is ambiguous. The encoded CDR3 is CATTDQVSTGELFF. The DNA sequence follows: TGTGCCACCACCGATCAGGTCTCCACCGGGGAGCTGTTTTTT.